This T cell receptor beta chain was documented in a study of siplizumab effects on memory and regulatory T cells. Findings of the study overall: Confirmation that proliferating Tregs from siplizumab cultures had suppressive function was not obtained. Mappable alloreactive CD4+ clones came from Treg cells around three quarters of the time on average with siplizumab, against roughly 27% in controls. Naive T cells looked more diverse than memory cells and looked like major alloresponse contributors.

V shed 0 bases and J shed 2 bases, with 11 bases lying between them. The CDR3 totals 15 residues. Germline loops: CDR1 SGDLS, CDR2 YYNGEE. A remark on this clone: Its target is unknown.

Data came from immunoSEQ multiplex PCR; TCRdb stores just in-frame clones and leaves some out. The repertoire holds 99,000 or so clones, with 90% to 95% as singletons. The chain employs TRBV9 and TRBJ2-5; no definite D call. The origin of this receptor is a human donor in good health. Input material: CD4+ T cells sorted from blood. The CDR3 bases are TGTGCCAGCAGCGTAGCTGTGGCAGGACAAGAGACCCAGTACTTC. Its translation is CASSVAVAGQETQYF.